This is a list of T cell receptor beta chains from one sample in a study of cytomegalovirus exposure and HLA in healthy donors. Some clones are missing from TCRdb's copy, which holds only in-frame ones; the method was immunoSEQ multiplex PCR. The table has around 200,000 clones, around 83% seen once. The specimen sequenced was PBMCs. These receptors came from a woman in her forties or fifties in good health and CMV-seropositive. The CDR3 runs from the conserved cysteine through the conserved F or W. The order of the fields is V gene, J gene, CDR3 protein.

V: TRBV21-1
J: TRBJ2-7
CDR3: CASSEYRGSYEQYF

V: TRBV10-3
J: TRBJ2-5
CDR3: CAISVAGGTETQYF

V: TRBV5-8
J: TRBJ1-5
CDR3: CASSLVRGGTGNQPQHF

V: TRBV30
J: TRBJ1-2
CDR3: CAWRGDAYYGYTF

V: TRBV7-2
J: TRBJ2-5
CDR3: CASSRTGGPVQTQYF

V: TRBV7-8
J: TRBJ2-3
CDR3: CASSLVKRGAHPRDTQYF

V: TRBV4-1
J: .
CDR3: CASSPSRGINEQYF

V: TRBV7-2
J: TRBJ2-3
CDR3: CASSLGLNTDTQYF

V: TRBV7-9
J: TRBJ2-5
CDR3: CASSLASGDSRYF

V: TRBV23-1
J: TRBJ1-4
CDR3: CASSQSRQGAATNEKLFF

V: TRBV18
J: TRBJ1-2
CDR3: CASSAGQGGYGYTF

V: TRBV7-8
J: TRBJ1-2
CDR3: CASSLVVTNYGYTF

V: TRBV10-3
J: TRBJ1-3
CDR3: CAINNRGGNTIYF

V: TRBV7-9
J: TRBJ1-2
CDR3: CASSAGENYGYTF

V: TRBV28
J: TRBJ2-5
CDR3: CASSFRQGRETQYF

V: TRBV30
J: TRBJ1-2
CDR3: CAWSPPGVGRSYGYTF

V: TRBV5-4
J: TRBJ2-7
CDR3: CASSLQGSIYEQYF

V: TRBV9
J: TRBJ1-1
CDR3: CASSRRWDRGEVNTEAFF

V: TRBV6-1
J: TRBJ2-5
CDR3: CASSEVVVARGTQYF

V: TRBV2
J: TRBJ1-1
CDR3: CASRGQGFTEAFF

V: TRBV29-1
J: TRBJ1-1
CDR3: CSVAGVNTEAFF

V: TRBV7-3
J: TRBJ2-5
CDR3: CASSPRPGGLETQYF

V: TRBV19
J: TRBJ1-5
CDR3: CASSILVRGNQPQHF